The source of this TCR beta chain is a study of shared clonotypes between healthy human individuals (dated by TCRdb to 2020 to 2022). About the study as a whole: The cohort comprised a couple of women and three men aged 18 to 49 years. For each donor, CD4 naive and CD4 memory were each run on three plates, CD8 naive on two plates, and CD8 memory on one plate. To increase sequencing depth and limit assay-specific biases, different laboratories used diverse techniques to prepare libraries and sequence TCR repertoires. To estimate repertoire size and how much clonotype sharing occurs between individuals, the study deeply sequenced the blood TCR repertoires of about 5 healthy adults. Per donor, leukapheresis produced somewhere between about 0.85 and 10 billion PBMCs. Summary of the overall study and its limitations: Sampling was limited to blood, and TCR repertoires in tissue likely differ from TCR repertoires in blood. When a handful of donors were compared, the shared fraction of clonotypes was roughly 5% for naive CD4, over 3% for naive CD8, roughly 2.5% for memory CD4, and roughly 0.43% for memory CD8. The small number of donors limited the genetic and exposure-history diversity represented. Even with the large sequencing depth, rarefaction of the sorted-subset datasets indicated that sequencing was incomplete. Naive subsets generally had larger estimated clonotype richness than memory subsets. Based on pairwise subsampling, the degree of clonotype sharing among donors was expected to be affected by sequencing depth. Compared with non-shared clonotypes, clonotypes shared by all four sorted-subset donors had higher generation probabilities.

Based on the germline V gene, the CDR1 and CDR2 sequences are MDHEN and SYDVKM. V is clipped by 3 bases and J by 5 bases, and the sequence between their germline boundaries is 13 bases long. From its cysteine to its phenylalanine, the CDR3 spans 14 amino acids. Just CDR3 DNA is preserved here, 42 bases in frame from base 1. CD8 naive samples consisted of CD45RO-negative cells that were positively selected for CCR7, yielding a CD45RA+CCR7+ population without TemRA cells. Donors were healthy HIV-negative adults with no recently reported acute infections or vaccinations. Every donor was a Caucasian adult living in Nashville, Tennessee, USA. Blood was collected by leukapheresis, and PBMCs were isolated by Ficoll-Histopaque density gradient centrifugation and then cryopreserved in liquid nitrogen vapor phase. Analytical flow cytometry was used to check the purity and quantity of each magnetically sorted T cell population. Genomic DNA was isolated from every sorted fraction and measured by UV absorbance on a Nanodrop 2000c.

As for this clone: Its antigen has not been determined. It has no much larger one-base neighbor in the sample; base qualities were not kept.

Using the deep immunoSEQ assay, multiplex PCR amplified TCR CDR3 regions from genomic DNA. Extracted genomic DNA from each cell subset was distributed evenly across all wells of several immunoSEQ 96-well plates, and each plate was treated as a replicate. For sorted subsets, approximately 210 ng genomic DNA, equal to 30,000 to 35,000 T cell genomes, was loaded into each replicate PCR. Purified libraries were quantified with a Qubit 3.0 fluorometer, sized on a Bioanalyzer 2100, and re-quantified with the KAPA Library Quantification kit. Every immunoSEQ 96-well plate was sequenced on a separate single-read 150-cycle Illumina NextSeq 550 flow cell. The original methods were these. Because the immunoSEQ output included only junctional sequences and no quality scores, the filtering could not be the same as the filtering used for full-length reads. To assign V/J genes and CDR3, sequences were annotated against IMGT germline references using PyIR, a Python wrapper for IgBLAST v1.9. Reads were removed for weak V/J assignments (E-value above 1e-6), missing CDR3, stop codons, out-of-frame junctions, or ambiguous translated residues. A V3J clonotype was defined by an identical inferred V gene, J gene, and CDR3 amino acid sequence. Percentage overlap between repertoires was calculated by dividing the number of shared unique clonotypes by the size of the smaller repertoire. Richness of each repertoire was evaluated using RTK rarefaction, the Chao1 estimator, and Recon v2.1 estimates of unobserved clonotypes. For all TCRbeta clonotypes obtained by the gDNA method from several donors, generation probabilities were computed with OLGA. This immuneACCESS table, as held by TCRdb, lists in-frame sequences with V and J called but not all clones. Of the missing ones, under half trace to an unresolved V gene in checked studies; the others have no known cause. That table supplies the V and J calls and clone size; D and trimming were determined from the DNA. The sample records some 630,000 clones, 95% to 97% of which are singletons. The ten biggest clones cover less than 0.13% of the sample.

Specimen: naive CD8+ T cells sorted from blood. The cell subset or site label corresponds to: CD45RA+CCR7+. The TCR was taken from a young woman in good health. The chain joins TRBV28 to TRBJ1-1, with the D gene uncertain. CDR3 reads: CASSFELSGTEAFF. The DNA is TGTGCCAGCAGTTTTGAATTAAGTGGGACTGAAGCTTTCTTT.